The subject of this entry is one T cell receptor beta chain. What it binds is not known. With 8 bases removed from V and 5 bases from J, the gap between germline ends came to 6 bases. The germline CDR1 and CDR2 sequences are SNHLY and FYNNEI. The CDR3 extends over 10 amino acids. It was CD45RO-negative cells, positively selected for CCR7, that made up naive CD8 cells, with terminally differentiated effector memory CD45RA+ cells excluded. These data originate in a study of shared clonotypes between healthy human individuals. Findings and caveats of the study: Naive subsets typically showed greater estimated richness than memory subsets.

Replicate PCRs from sorted subsets contained around 200 ng DNA, which is around 30,000 T cell genomes. TCRdb keeps only in-frame clones here, not all; method: immunoSEQ multiplex PCR. The profile shows some 2.1 million clones, less than 95% of them singletons. This clonotype was sampled from a man between 18 and 35 years old in good health. The sequenced material came from naive CD8+ T cells sorted from blood. The V and J genes are TRBV2 and TRBJ2-5, with D unclear. The CDR3 spells CASALETQYF. CDR3 nucleotides: TGTGCCAGCGCCCTCGAGACCCAGTACTTC. The variable domain in full, with the rest retrieved from reference TRBV2 and TRBJ2-5, is EPEVTQTPSHQVTQMGQEVILRCVPISNHLYFYWYRQILGQKVEFLVSFYNNEISEKSEIFDDQFSVERPDGSNFTLKIRSTKLEDSAMYFCASALETQYFGPGTRLLVL.